A selection of T cell receptor beta chains follows, all from one sample in a study of cytomegalovirus exposure and HLA in healthy donors. The protocol was immunoSEQ multiplex PCR, while the TCRdb copy is restricted to in-frame clones and leaves out a portion. The repertoire holds tens of thousands of clones, with roughly four fifths as singletons. The material sequenced was PBMCs. These receptors were collected from a woman between 50 and 59 years old in good health and CMV-seropositive. The CDR3 runs from the conserved cysteine through the conserved F or W. The D gene is left open where the match is weak. Some rows have no size entry. The others give once, few or many, or a class for an expanded clone.

TRBJ1-6 | TRBV7-9 | TRBD1 | NA | CASSITGAYGSPLHF | TGTGCCAGCAGCATAACAGGGGCTTACGGTTCACCCCTCCACTTT
TRBJ2-7 | TRBV27 | NA | NA | CASSLLGAGLSYEQYF | TGTGCCAGCAGTCTCCTAGGGGCGGGGCTATCCTACGAGCAGTACTTC
TRBJ2-7 | TRBV19 | NA | NA | CASSISTPSYEQYF | TGTGCCAGTAGCATCTCGACACCTTCCTACGAGCAGTACTTC
TRBJ1-2 | TRBV2 | TRBD1 | NA | CASSIDRVGYGYTF | TGTGCCAGCAGTATCGACAGGGTGGGCTATGGCTACACCTTC
TRBJ2-1 | TRBV7-9 | NA | NA | CASSPWGDNEQFF | TGTGCCAGCAGCCCCTGGGGGGACAATGAGCAGTTCTTC
TRBJ2-7 | TRBV20-1 | NA | NA | CSAQRGEQYF | TGCAGTGCCCAAAGGGGGGAGCAGTACTTC
TRBJ2-7 | TRBV6-5 | TRBD2 | NA | CASSGASGTSYEQYF | TGTGCCAGCAGTGGCGCTAGCGGGACTTCCTACGAGCAGTACTTC
TRBJ2-7 | TRBV7-7 | NA | NA | CASSLARGGEQYF | TGTGCTAGCAGCTTAGCGAGGGGGGGCGAGCAGTACTTC
TRBJ2-7 | TRBV2 | TRBD1 | NA | CASYDRGGEQYF | TGTGCCAGCTATGACAGGGGCGGGGAGCAGTACTTC
TRBJ1-2 | TRBV6-5 | TRBD1 | NA | CASRPPGTVTYGYTF | TGTGCCAGCAGGCCCCCCGGGACAGTAACTTATGGCTACACCTTC
TRBJ2-3 | TRBV2 | NA | NA | CASPQGGTDTQYF | TGTGCCAGCCCACAGGGGGGGACAGATACGCAGTATTTT
TRBJ2-7 | TRBV25-1 | NA | NA | CASSESGRPREQYF | TGTGCCAGCAGTGAATCCGGCAGGCCTCGCGAGCAGTACTTC
TRBJ2-3 | TRBV6-4 | TRBD2 | NA | CASSDSSLAGVDTQYF | TGTGCCAGCAGTGACTCGAGTCTAGCGGGGGTGGATACGCAGTATTTT
TRBJ2-1 | TRBV13 | NA | few | CASSSRVRGGEQFF | TGTGCCAGCAGCTCCAGGGTTAGGGGTGGTGAGCAGTTCTTC
TRBJ1-5 | TRBV21-1 | NA | NA | CASSKVVTGPQPQHF | TGTGCCAGCAGCAAAGTAGTAACCGGTCCTCAGCCCCAGCATTTT
TRBJ1-1 | TRBV30 | NA | NA | CACSAPAGTEAFF | TGTGCCTGTTCAGCCCCGGCCGGGACTGAAGCTTTCTTT
TRBJ2-2 | TRBV5-1 | NA | NA | CASSPGLLGELFF | TGCGCCAGCAGTCCGGGACTCCTCGGGGAGCTGTTTTTT
TRBJ1-1 | TRBV5-1 | TRBD1 | NA | CASSYRGSPGQGEEEAFF | TGCGCCAGCAGCTATCGGGGAAGTCCGGGACAGGGTGAAGAAGAAGCTTTCTTT
TRBJ2-1 | TRBV2 | NA | few | CASSTSGPQFF | TGTGCCAGCTCAACTAGTGGGCCCCAGTTCTTC
TRBJ1-1 | TRBV18 | NA | NA | CASSYSGGTNTEAFF | TGTGCCAGCTCATATTCGGGGGGCACGAACACTGAAGCTTTCTTT
TRBJ2-1 | TRBV6-1 | TRBD2 | NA | CASSDLPGLAGTYNEQFF | TGTGCCAGCAGTGATTTACCAGGACTAGCGGGAACCTACAATGAGCAGTTCTTC
TRBJ1-1 | TRBV28 | NA | NA | CASSLWQGANTEAFF | TGTGCCAGCAGTTTATGGCAGGGCGCGAACACTGAAGCTTTCTTT
TRBJ2-1 | TRBV7-6 | TRBD2 | NA | CASSSIAGADEQFF | TGTGCCAGCAGCTCAATAGCGGGAGCAGATGAGCAGTTCTTC